This section outlines one TCR beta chain sequence together with its context. This clone was picked up a small number of times. The antigen this receptor binds is unknown. No much larger clone exists at a distance of one base, and base qualities are not known. The V and J ends are trimmed by 3 bases and 0 bases, leaving 17 bases between them. Its CDR3 holds 17 amino acids, cysteine through phenylalanine. Only the CDR3 portion is preserved as DNA: 51 bases, with reading frame beginning at the first base. The germline V gene encodes CDR1 WNHNN and CDR2 SYGVQD (reference sequence). Ipilimumab was given at 1 mg/kg intravenously on day 1 of selected weeks, and checkpoint therapy started 14 to 28 days after autologous transplant. Patients received nivolumab at 3 mg/kg intravenously on day 1 of weeks 1, 4, 7, 10, and every two weeks through week 26. The study was a Phase Ib clinical trial testing combined checkpoint inhibition with ipilimumab and nivolumab as consolidation after autologous stem cell transplantation.

The data belong to a study of ipilimumab plus nivolumab after autologous stem cell transplantation (dated by TCRdb to the early 2020s). Concerning the study at large: Trial patients received a median of 5 ipilimumab doses and 8 nivolumab doses. High-risk transplant-naive patients and patients relapsing within 3 years of a first autologous transplant were included in the myeloma cohort. Patients in the trial were undergoing autologous transplant and had high-risk diffuse large B cell lymphoma, mature T cell lymphoma, or multiple myeloma. The intent-to-treat population of the trial consisted of roughly 35 patients. What the authors observed across the whole study: The authors stated that profiles of the T cell receptor repertoire, regulatory T cell phenotype and gut microbiota provided a biologic rationale for studying this approach further. The authors concluded that combined checkpoint inhibition appeared tolerable when used as consolidation after transplant.

Libraries were built with the immunoSEQ multiplex PCR assay. TCRdb mirrors the immuneACCESS table, restricted to in-frame sequences. Some clones are absent from its copies; in checked studies, under half trace to an unresolved V gene, and the reason for the others is unknown. The sample table holds about 43,000 clones, of which over 75% were seen once. The ten largest clones add up to around 0.86% of the sample. Sequencing used PBMCs, obtained in a trial of ipilimumab plus nivolumab as post-transplant consolidation. The clonotype comes from a male donor with multiple myeloma. This receptor chain uses TRBV10-1 and TRBJ1-2; a tentative D match to TRBD1 spans 6 bases. At the DNA level, the sequence is TGCGCCAGCAGTGATAAGATGGAGACAGGAGCTAACTATGGCTACACCTTC. It is translated as CASSDKMETGANYGYTF.